This TCR beta chain originates from a study of shared clonotypes between healthy human individuals. The donors, all of them Caucasian adults, lived in Nashville, Tennessee. V was clipped by 1 base and J by 4 bases, with 16 bases between them. The CDR3 is 16 amino acids. Germline lookup yields CDR1 MDHEN and CDR2 SYDVKM. Replicate PCRs for unsorted PBMC used around 280 ng DNA (around 30,000 T cell genomes). Using ten immunoSEQ deep assay plates, investigators sequenced unsorted PBMC DNA. Sequenced by immunoSEQ multiplex PCR; TCRdb stores in-frame clones only, minus some. The data contain some 470,000 clones, around 80% of them singletons.

The chain joins TRBV28 to TRBJ1-2; the D gene is possibly TRBD1 (5 bases). Sequences were obtained from PBMCs. The TCR originated in a woman in her thirties or forties in good health. Some clones in this sample may be carry-over from other donors' samples. The CDR3 coding sequence is TGTGCCAGCAGTTTATTTCCCAGACACAGGAGCTATGGCTACACCTTC. Amino acid sequence: CASSLFPRHRSYGYTF.